Listed below are T cell receptor beta chains from one sample, sequenced in a study of shared clonotypes between healthy human individuals. Data came from immunoSEQ multiplex PCR; TCRdb stores just in-frame clones and leaves some out. The table records 2 million to 2.5 million clones, approximately 94% of them present only once. Sample: naive CD4+ T cells sorted from blood. The receptor set was obtained from a man aged 18 to 35 in good health. Each CDR3 is given with its conserved first and last residue. Fields, in order: J gene, clone size, D gene, V gene, CDR3 DNA, CDR3 protein. A D gene is named only where the DNA matches it firmly. Clone size is not always given. Where it is, it says once, few, many or a class for expanded clones.

j_gene: TRBJ1-1; abundance: NA; d_gene: TRBD1; v_gene: TRBV10-3; CDR3nt: TGTGCCATCATGTCAAAAACAGGGACAGAGAACACTGAAGCTTTCTTT; CDR3aa: CAIMSKTGTENTEAFF
j_gene: TRBJ2-7; abundance: NA; d_gene: TRBD1; v_gene: TRBV7-9; CDR3nt: TGTGCCAGCAGCCTCGGGACAGGTATCAGCGGCGAGCAGTACTTC; CDR3aa: CASSLGTGISGEQYF
j_gene: TRBJ1-4; abundance: NA; d_gene: NA; v_gene: TRBV7-2; CDR3nt: TGTGCCAGCAGCTGGAAGGCTTCCGAAAAACTGTTTTTT; CDR3aa: CASSWKASEKLFF
j_gene: TRBJ1-3; abundance: NA; d_gene: TRBD1; v_gene: TRBV28; CDR3nt: TGTGCCAGCGAACCAGGGGGAAGTTTCTCTGGAAACACCATATATTTT; CDR3aa: CASEPGGSFSGNTIYF
j_gene: TRBJ1-5; abundance: NA; d_gene: NA; v_gene: TRBV6-4; CDR3nt: TGTGCCAGCAGCCTCAACAGGGTTAGCAATCAGCCCCAGCATTTT; CDR3aa: CASSLNRVSNQPQHF
j_gene: TRBJ1-2; abundance: NA; d_gene: NA; v_gene: TRBV14; CDR3nt: TGTGCCAGCAGCCAAGATCAGCGGGATCTACTTAACTATGGCTACACCTTC; CDR3aa: CASSQDQRDLLNYGYTF
j_gene: TRBJ1-1; abundance: NA; d_gene: TRBD1; v_gene: TRBV5-4; CDR3nt: TGTGCCAGCAGCCCCGGGACAGGGGGCGCTACGAACACTGAAGCTTTCTTT; CDR3aa: CASSPGTGGATNTEAFF
j_gene: TRBJ1-1; abundance: NA; d_gene: TRBD1; v_gene: TRBV9; CDR3nt: TGTGCCAGCAGCGTAGGACAGGGAGGGCCCATGAACACTGAAGCTTTCTTT; CDR3aa: CASSVGQGGPMNTEAFF
j_gene: TRBJ1-2; abundance: NA; d_gene: TRBD1; v_gene: TRBV5-5; CDR3nt: TGTGCCAGCAGGGAGGAAGGGCGGACAGGCTTC; CDR3aa: CASREEGRTGF
j_gene: TRBJ1-6; abundance: NA; d_gene: NA; v_gene: TRBV5-1; CDR3nt: TGCGCCAGCAGCCGAGGGGAGGAGGGGAAGGCCCTCCACTTT; CDR3aa: CASSRGEEGKALHF
j_gene: TRBJ2-7; abundance: NA; d_gene: TRBD2; v_gene: TRBV4-1; CDR3nt: TGCGCCAGCAGCCAAGAGATCCGAGGGCTAGCGGGCTACGAGCAGTACTTC; CDR3aa: CASSQEIRGLAGYEQYF
j_gene: TRBJ2-7; abundance: NA; d_gene: TRBD2; v_gene: TRBV10-2; CDR3nt: TGCGCCAGCAGTGAGGGGGGTAGCGGGAGTTTCTACGAGCAGTACTTC; CDR3aa: CASSEGGSGSFYEQYF
j_gene: TRBJ2-2; abundance: NA; d_gene: NA; v_gene: TRBV7-2; CDR3nt: TGTGCCAGCAGCTTTGTCGGGAACACCGGGGAGCTGTTTTTT; CDR3aa: CASSFVGNTGELFF
j_gene: TRBJ1-6; abundance: NA; d_gene: NA; v_gene: TRBV6-6; CDR3nt: TGTGCCAGCGGCGCCAATTCACCCCTCCACTTT; CDR3aa: CASGANSPLHF
j_gene: TRBJ1-1; abundance: NA; d_gene: NA; v_gene: TRBV6-5; CDR3nt: TGTGCCAGCAGCACCTCGGGGTCGGAGACTGAAGCTTTCTTT; CDR3aa: CASSTSGSETEAFF
j_gene: TRBJ1-4; abundance: NA; d_gene: NA; v_gene: TRBV11-2; CDR3nt: TGTGCCAGCAGCTTAGTAGGGGACCCAGGTGAAAAACTGTTTTTT; CDR3aa: CASSLVGDPGEKLFF
j_gene: TRBJ1-5; abundance: NA; d_gene: TRBD1; v_gene: TRBV6-6; CDR3nt: TGTGCCAGCAGTTACCCAATACAGGGGGCTAATCAGCCCCAGCATTTT; CDR3aa: CASSYPIQGANQPQHF
j_gene: TRBJ2-6; abundance: NA; d_gene: NA; v_gene: TRBV9; CDR3nt: TGTGCCAGCAGCGTGATAGGATCTGGGGCCAACGTCCTGACTTTC; CDR3aa: CASSVIGSGANVLTF
j_gene: TRBJ1-5; abundance: once; d_gene: NA; v_gene: TRBV30; CDR3nt: TGTGCCTGGGACAAGGGGTTTAGGCAGCCCCAGCATTTT; CDR3aa: CAWDKGFRQPQHF